This T cell receptor beta chain was retrieved from a study of cytomegalovirus exposure and HLA in healthy donors. Whole-study context: Per a later analysis, the 666 first-cohort and 120 validation repertoires shared one platform.

Sequencing was performed with immunoSEQ multiplex PCR; in TCRdb, only in-frame clones are kept and a portion is missing. The sample gives about 120,000 clones, 88% of which show up once; just under 6.5% is in the top ten. The sequence derives from a woman younger than 30 in good health and CMV-seropositive. What was sequenced was PBMCs.

The CDR3 DNA reads TGCGCCAGCAGCTGGGGACTAGCGGGAAACATGAAGACCCAGTACTTC. It yields the protein CASSWGLAGNMKTQYF. The chain carries TRBV5-1 and TRBJ2-5; TRBD2 matches 13 bases. CDR1 is SGHRS, CDR2 YFSETQ, per germline. CDR3 length: 16 residues. V shed 3 bases and J 6 bases; nucleotides not matched to a gene: 8.